This T cell receptor (beta chain) was retrieved from a study of blood T cells in healthy people across ages. Study-wide points: The long-lived group displayed more naive CD4+ cells, plus higher diversity, than the aged donors did. Across samples, TCR beta diversity tracked strongly with naive T cell percentage.

CDR3 length: 14 amino acids. Per the germline V gene, CDR1 is DFQATT and CDR2 is SNEGSKA (reference sequence). V lost 6 bases, J lost 9 bases, and 11 bases stayed unmatched. This clonotype appeared a single time. Its antigen remains unidentified. Russia was home to the donors, healthy Caucasian individuals aged roughly 6 to 100. The second PCR ran roughly 7 to 12 cycles with a sample-barcoded 5' primer and J-beta primers. MiXCR, applied by TCRdb to the 5' RACE reads, yields one record per CDR3 protein. This sample has roughly 720,000 distinct CDR3 sequences, with 53% found just once. V usage is TRBV20-1 and J usage is TRBJ2-1, with 10 positions matching TRBD2. Sequencing used blood. The TCR comes from a man older than 75 in good health. The CDR3 sequence is CSANSGRSLGEQFF. The CDR3 region has the DNA TGCAGTGCCAATAGCGGGAGGAGTCTCGGTGAGCAGTTCTTC.